A single sample gave rise to the 3 T cell receptor beta chains below, sequenced in a study of cytomegalovirus exposure and HLA in healthy donors. This PCR relied on a set of 60 Vbeta primers and 13 Jbeta primers. Some clones are missing from TCRdb's copy, which holds only in-frame ones; the method was immunoSEQ multiplex PCR. Of about 180,000 clones listed, about 85% are singletons. The sequenced material came from PBMCs. The receptors shown here come from a boy younger than 10 in good health and CMV-seronegative.

J is TRBJ1-2 and V is TRBV19; 7 nucleotides align to TRBD1. Germline V lookup: CDR1 LNHDA, CDR2 SQIVND (reference sequence). The CDR3 is made up of 16 amino acids. The trim removed 3 bases at V and 7 bases at J, leaving 14 bases unmatched. As DNA, the CDR3 is TGTGCCAGTAGTATGCGAGGGGGCAAGGTGCCTTTTGGCTACACCTTC. Its translation: CASSMRGGKVPFGYTF.

This chain connects TRBV27 to TRBJ1-2, with TRBD1 matching 9 bases. The J segment lost 4 bases and the V segment lost 5 bases, leaving 2 bases of the junction unmatched. This CDR3 has 13 residues. Germline loops: CDR1 MNHEY, CDR2 SMNVEV (reference sequence). The CDR3 coding sequence is TGTGCCAGCAGTACAGGGGGCGCCTATGGCTACACCTTC. Amino acids: CASSTGGAYGYTF.

The chain employs TRBV5-1 and TRBJ2-7; a weak D match, TRBD2 (7 bases). V dropped 2 bases and J dropped 1 base, with 28 bases sitting between them. Germline V gene sequence: CDR1 SGHRS, CDR2 YFSETQ. This CDR3 is 20 amino acids long. CDR3 protein: CASSLPLPIGIGGGSYEQYV. The CDR3 nucleotides are TGCGCCAGCAGCTTACCTCTGCCGATTGGGATAGGGGGGGGTTCCTACGAGCAGTACGTC.